The clone carrying this TCR beta chain was seen at least ten times. The cDNA was generated by 5'RACE with 10-nucleotide random UMIs. Over 190 million TCR-beta sequences, together covering 15-18 subjects, were produced by every individual sequencing run that was carried out. TCRdb recomputed calls from the 5' RACE reads with MiXCR, one row per CDR3 protein. In the table there are 30,000 to 40,000 distinct CDR3 sequences, 3.5% to 4% of which are singletons. The J segment lost 1 base and the V segment lost 5 bases, leaving 6 bases of the junction unmatched. CDR1 is DFQATT and CDR2 is SNEGSKA in the germline V gene (reference sequence). This CDR3 is 14 amino acids long. This entry belongs to a study of neurological immune-mediated disorders.

The sequencing input was PBMCs. The receptor was derived from a man aged 25-45 years with multiple sclerosis. The chain has TRBV20-1 and TRBJ2-3; TRBD1 aligns across 7 bases. The DNA for the CDR3 is TGCAGTGCTTTTGACAGGGTCCGCACAGATACGCAGTATTTT. Protein product: CSAFDRVRTDTQYF.